This T cell receptor beta chain emerged from a study of CD8+ T cells in alopecia areata. This CDR3 is built from 15 residues. Losses at the gene ends were 5 bases for V and 4 bases for J; bases not matched to a gene: 9. CDR1 SEHNR and CDR2 FQNEAQ come from the germline V gene (reference sequence). This clone was seen repeatedly, ten times or more. Extracted RNA was reverse transcribed, and the resulting cDNA served as sequencing template. The data were produced by immunoSEQ multiplex PCR, yet TCRdb's version contains in-frame clones alone and is incomplete. This table has some 180,000 clones, 56% appearing once.

This chain links TRBV7-9 with TRBJ2-3, with 7 bases matching TRBD2. This receptor was taken from a human donor in good health. The sample consisted of CD8+ T cells sorted from blood. This CDR3 reads CASSRRAGEPDTQYF. The CDR3 nucleotides are TGTGCCAGCAGCCGGCGGGCGGGGGAGCCAGATACGCAGTATTTT.